This T cell receptor (beta chain) was recorded in a study of T cells in Graves' hyperthyroidism and ophthalmopathy. Study-level results: Most thyroid clonotypes with frequency above 0.001 were detected in blood. Model output signaled ophthalmopathy a median 6.5 months ahead of onset.

Template material for amplifying TCR beta CDR3 regions consisted of RNA transcripts. With the HTBI primer set, the TCR CDR3 went through a first round of RT-PCR. Using its own MiXCR run on the multiplex PCR reads, TCRdb lists one record per CDR3 protein. The table includes about 590,000 distinct CDR3 sequences, 15% to 19% detected once. This clonotype occurred many times. What it binds is unknown. The authors deemed Graves' hyperthyroidism stable absent ophthalmopathy progression within 18 months. The study excluded patients with uncontrolled infection, other autoimmune disease, pregnancy or lactation. Trimming pared 6 bases from V and 2 bases from J, leaving 14 bases between. This CDR3 contains 14 residues. Germline CDR1 SNHLY, CDR2 FYNNEI.

This rearrangement joins TRBV2 to TRBJ2-7; D remains ambiguous. This receptor was obtained from a woman in her 30s with Graves' hyperthyroidism. Sequencing was done on a sample of blood. The CDR3 loop is CASRGSTVPYEQYF. CDR3 sequence (DNA): TGTGCCAGCAGGGGCAGTACAGTCCCCTACGAGCAGTACTTC.